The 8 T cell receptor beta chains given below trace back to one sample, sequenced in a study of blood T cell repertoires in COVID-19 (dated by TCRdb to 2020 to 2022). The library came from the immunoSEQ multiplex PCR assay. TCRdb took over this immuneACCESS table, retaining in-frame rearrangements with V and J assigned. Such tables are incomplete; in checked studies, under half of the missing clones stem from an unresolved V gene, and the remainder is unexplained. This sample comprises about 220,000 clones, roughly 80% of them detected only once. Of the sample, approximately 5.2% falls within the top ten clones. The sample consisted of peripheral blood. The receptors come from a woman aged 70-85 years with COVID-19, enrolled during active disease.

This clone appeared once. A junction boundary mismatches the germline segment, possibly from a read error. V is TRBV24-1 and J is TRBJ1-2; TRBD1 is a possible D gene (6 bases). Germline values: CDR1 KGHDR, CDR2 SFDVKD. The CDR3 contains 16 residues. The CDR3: CATSDSTGKKTYRYTF. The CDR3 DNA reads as TGTGCCACCAGTGACTCTACAGGGAAGAAAACCTATCGCTACACCTTC.

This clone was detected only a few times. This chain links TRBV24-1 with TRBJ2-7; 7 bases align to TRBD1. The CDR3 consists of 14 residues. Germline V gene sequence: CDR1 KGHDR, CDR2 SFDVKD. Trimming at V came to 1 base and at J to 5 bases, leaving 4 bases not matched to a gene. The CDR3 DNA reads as TGTGCCACCAGTGATTTCAGACAGGGAAACGAGCAGTACTTC. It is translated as CATSDFRQGNEQYF.

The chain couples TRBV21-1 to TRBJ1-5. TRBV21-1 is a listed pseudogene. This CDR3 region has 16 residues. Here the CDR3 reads CASSKEPLPRNQPQHF. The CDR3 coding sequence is TGTGCCAGCAGCAAAGAGCCCCTTCCCCGCAATCAGCCCCAGCATTTT.

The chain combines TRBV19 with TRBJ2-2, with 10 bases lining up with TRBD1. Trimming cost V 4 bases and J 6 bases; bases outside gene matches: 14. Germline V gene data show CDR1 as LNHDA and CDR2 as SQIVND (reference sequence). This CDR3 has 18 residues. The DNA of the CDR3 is TGTGCCAGTAGTAGCCACGCAGGGGGGACAGGGGCACCCGGGGAGCTGTTTTTT. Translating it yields CASSSHAGGTGAPGELFF.

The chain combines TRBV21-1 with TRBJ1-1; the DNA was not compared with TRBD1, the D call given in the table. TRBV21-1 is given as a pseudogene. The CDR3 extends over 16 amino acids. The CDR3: CASSKGTGAMNTEAFF. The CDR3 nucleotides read TGTGCCAGCAGCAAAGGTACAGGGGCTATGAACACTGAAGCTTTCTTT.

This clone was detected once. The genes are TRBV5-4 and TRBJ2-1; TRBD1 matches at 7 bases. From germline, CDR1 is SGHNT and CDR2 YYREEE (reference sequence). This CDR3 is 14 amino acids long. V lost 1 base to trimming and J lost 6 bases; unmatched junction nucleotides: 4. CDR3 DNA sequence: TGTGCCAGCAGCTTGAACGCAGGGGGCAATGAGCAGTTCTTC. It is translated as CASSLNAGGNEQFF.

The CDR3 loop reads CASSFQGQNYGYTF. CDR3 sequence (DNA): TGTGCCAGCAGCTTTCAGGGACAGAACTATGGCTACACCTTC. The chain carries TRBV7-2 and TRBJ1-2, with TRBD1 matching 7 bases. V lost 3 bases, J lost 2 bases, and 3 bases stayed unmatched. CDR3 length: 14 residues. Germline loops: CDR1 SGHTA, CDR2 FQGNSA.

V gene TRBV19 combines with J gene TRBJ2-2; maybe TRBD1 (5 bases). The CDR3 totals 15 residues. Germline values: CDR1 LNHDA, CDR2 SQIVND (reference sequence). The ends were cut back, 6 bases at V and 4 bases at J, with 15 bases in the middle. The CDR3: CASRAPLRGTGELFF. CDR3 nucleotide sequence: TGTGCCAGTAGGGCCCCCCTTAGGGGCACCGGGGAGCTGTTTTTT.